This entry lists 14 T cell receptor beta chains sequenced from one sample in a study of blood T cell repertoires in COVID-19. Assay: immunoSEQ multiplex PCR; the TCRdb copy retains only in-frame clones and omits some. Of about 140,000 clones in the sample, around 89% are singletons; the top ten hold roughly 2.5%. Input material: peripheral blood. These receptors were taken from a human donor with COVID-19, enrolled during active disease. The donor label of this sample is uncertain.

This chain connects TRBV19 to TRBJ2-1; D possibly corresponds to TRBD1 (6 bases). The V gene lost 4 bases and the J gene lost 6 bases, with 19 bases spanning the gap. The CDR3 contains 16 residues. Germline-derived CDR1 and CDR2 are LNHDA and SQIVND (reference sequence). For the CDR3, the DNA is TGTGCCAGTAGTAGTGGCTCAGGGGAAGATGGCAATGAGCAGTTCTTC. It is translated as CASSSGSGEDGNEQFF.

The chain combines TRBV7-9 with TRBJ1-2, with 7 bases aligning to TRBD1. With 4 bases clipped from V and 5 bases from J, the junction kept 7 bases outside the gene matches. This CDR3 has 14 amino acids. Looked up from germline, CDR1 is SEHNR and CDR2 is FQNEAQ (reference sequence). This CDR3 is CASSSSTGSYGYTF. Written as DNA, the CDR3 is TGTGCCAGCAGCTCATCGACAGGGTCGTATGGCTACACCTTC.

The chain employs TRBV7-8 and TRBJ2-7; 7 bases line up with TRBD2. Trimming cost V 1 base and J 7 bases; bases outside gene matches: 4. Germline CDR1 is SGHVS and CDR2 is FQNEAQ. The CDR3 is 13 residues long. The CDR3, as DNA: TGTGCCAGCAGCTTAGAGGGGAGGGGAGAGCAGTACTTC. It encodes CASSLEGRGEQYF.

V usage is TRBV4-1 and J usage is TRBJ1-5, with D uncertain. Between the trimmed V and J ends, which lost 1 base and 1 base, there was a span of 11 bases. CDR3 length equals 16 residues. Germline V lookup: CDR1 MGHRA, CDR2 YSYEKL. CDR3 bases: TGCGCCAGCAGCCAAGGGGGTCGGGGAAGCAATCAGCCCCAGCATTTT. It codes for CASSQGGRGSNQPQHF.

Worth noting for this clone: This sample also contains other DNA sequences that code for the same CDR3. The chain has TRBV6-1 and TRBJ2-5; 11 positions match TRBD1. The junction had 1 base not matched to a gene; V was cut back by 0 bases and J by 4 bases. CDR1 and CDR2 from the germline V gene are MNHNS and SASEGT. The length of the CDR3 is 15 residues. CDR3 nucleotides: TGTGCCAGCAGTGAAGCCGGGACAGGGGGAGAGACCCAGTACTTC. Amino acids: CASSEAGTGGETQYF.

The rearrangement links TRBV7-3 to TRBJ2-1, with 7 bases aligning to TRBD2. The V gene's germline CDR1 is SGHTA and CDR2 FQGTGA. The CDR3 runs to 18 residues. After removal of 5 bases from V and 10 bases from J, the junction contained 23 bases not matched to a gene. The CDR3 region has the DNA TGTGCCAGCAGCCCCGACCCCGGGTGGCGGGAGTCCCGGAGGGAGCAGTTCTTC. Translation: CASSPDPGWRESRREQFF.

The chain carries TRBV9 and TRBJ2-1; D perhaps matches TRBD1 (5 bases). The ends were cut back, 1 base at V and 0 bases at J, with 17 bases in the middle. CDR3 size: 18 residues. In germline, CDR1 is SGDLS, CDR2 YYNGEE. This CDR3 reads CASSVTHGHGVSYNEQFF. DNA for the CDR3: TGTGCCAGCAGCGTAACCCATGGACATGGGGTCTCCTACAATGAGCAGTTCTTC.

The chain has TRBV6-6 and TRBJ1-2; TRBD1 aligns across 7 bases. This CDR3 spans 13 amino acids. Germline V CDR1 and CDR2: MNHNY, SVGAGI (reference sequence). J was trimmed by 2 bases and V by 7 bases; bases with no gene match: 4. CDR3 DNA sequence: TGTGCCAGCACCGGGACAGAGAACTATGGCTACACCTTC. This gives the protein CASTGTENYGYTF.

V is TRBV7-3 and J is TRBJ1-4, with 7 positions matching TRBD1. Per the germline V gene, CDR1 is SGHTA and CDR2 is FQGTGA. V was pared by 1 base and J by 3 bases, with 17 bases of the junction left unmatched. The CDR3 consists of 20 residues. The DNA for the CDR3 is TGTGCCAGCAGCTTAAAGACAGGGTTGTTAATCATGGCTGCTAATGAAAAACTGTTTTTT. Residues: CASSLKTGLLIMAANEKLFF.

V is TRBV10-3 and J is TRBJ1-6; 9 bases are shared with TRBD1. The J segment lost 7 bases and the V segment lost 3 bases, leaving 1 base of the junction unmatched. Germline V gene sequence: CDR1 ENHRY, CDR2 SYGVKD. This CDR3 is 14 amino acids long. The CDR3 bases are TGTGCCATCAGTGACGGGACAGGGAATTCACCCCTCCACTTT. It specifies CAISDGTGNSPLHF.

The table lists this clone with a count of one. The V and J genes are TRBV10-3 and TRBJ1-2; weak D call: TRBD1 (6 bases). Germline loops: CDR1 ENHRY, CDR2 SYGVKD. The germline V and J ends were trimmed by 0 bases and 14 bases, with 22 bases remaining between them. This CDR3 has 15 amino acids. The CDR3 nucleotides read TGTGCCATCAGTGAGTCGAGGTCGGACAGAACGATCCTAACCTTC. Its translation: CAISESRSDRTILTF.

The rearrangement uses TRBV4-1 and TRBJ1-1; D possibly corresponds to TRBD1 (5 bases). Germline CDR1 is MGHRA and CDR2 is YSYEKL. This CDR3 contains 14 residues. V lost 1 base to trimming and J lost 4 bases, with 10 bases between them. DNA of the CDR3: TGCGCCAGCAGCCAAGTGGGGCGTGTCACTGAAGCTTTCTTT. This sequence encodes CASSQVGRVTEAFF.

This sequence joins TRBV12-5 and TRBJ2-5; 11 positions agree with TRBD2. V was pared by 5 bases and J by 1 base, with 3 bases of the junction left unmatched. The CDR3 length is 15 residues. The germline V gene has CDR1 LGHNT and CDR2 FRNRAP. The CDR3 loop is CASGQLAGGQETQYF. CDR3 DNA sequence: TGTGCTAGTGGTCAGCTAGCGGGGGGCCAAGAGACCCAGTACTTC.

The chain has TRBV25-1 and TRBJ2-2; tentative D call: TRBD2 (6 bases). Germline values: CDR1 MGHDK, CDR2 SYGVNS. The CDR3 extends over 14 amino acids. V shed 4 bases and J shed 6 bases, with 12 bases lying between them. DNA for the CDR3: TGTGCCAGCAGTGGAGCCGGAGGGTCCGGGGAGCTGTTTTTT. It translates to CASSGAGGSGELFF.